This TCR beta chain was obtained from a study of early T cells in non-severe SARS-CoV-2 infection. At the level of the study: With bulk RNA from unsorted whole blood as input, sequencing yielded unpaired chains. Findings of the study overall: Private and CD4 specificities were missed by VDJdb matching, which favored anti-spike CD8 responses.

The protocol attached unique molecular identifiers to individual cDNA molecules. TCRdb analysed the 5' RACE reads with MiXCR anew, one entry per CDR3 protein. This sample has about 29,000 distinct CDR3 sequences; 4.5% occur once, and the top ten carry 6.3%. Trimming pared 4 bases from V and 5 bases from J, leaving 11 bases between. CDR3 size: 13 residues. This clonotype was observed at least ten times. Its target is not known. J is TRBJ1-1 and V is TRBV12-3 or TRBV12-4; D perhaps matches TRBD1 (6 bases). This receptor was identified in an adult who was a healthcare worker with PCR-confirmed SARS-CoV-2 infection or an uninfected control (not recorded which). Input material: whole blood. Here the CDR3 DNA reads TGTGCCAGCAGTTACAGGGTGGGAACTGAAGCTTTCTTT. Its protein is CASSYRVGTEAFF.